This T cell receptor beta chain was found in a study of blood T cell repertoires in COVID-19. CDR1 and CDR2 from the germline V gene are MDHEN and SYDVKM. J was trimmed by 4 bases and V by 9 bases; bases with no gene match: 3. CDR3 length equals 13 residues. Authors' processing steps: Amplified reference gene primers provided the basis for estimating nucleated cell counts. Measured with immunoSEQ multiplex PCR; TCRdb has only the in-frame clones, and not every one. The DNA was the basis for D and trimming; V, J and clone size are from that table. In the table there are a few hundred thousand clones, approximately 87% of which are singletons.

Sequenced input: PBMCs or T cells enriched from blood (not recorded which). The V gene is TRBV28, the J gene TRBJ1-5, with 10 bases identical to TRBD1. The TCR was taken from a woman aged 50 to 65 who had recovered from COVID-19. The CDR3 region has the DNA TGTGCCAGTCGGGACAGGGGTAATCAGCCCCAGCATTTT. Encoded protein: CASRDRGNQPQHF.